Below, 6 T cell receptor beta chains from the same sample are listed, as sequenced in a study of identical twins. From the 5' RACE reads, TCRdb called clonotypes with MiXCR, one entry per CDR3 protein. The table shows 1.5 million or so distinct CDR3 sequences, with under 35% occurring only once. The sequencing input was cord blood. All receptors come from a newborn girl in good health.

The CDR3 reads CASVGDNNEQFF. DNA for the CDR3: TGTGCCAGCGTCGGGGATAACAATGAGCAGTTCTTC. V is TRBV6-6 and J is TRBJ2-1; D possibly corresponds to TRBD2 (5 bases). This CDR3 has 12 amino acids. Per the germline V gene, CDR1 is MNHNY and CDR2 is SVGAGI (reference sequence). The V gene lost 8 bases and the J gene lost 5 bases, with 10 bases spanning the gap.

This chain connects TRBV5-1 to TRBJ2-3, with D maybe TRBD1 (5 bases). Per the germline V gene, CDR1 is SGHRS and CDR2 is YFSETQ. The CDR3 extends over 16 amino acids. The ends were cut back, 5 bases at V and 0 bases at J, with 16 bases in the middle. CDR3 in amino acids: CASSLPQGLSTDTQYF. The CDR3 DNA is TGCGCCAGCAGTCTTCCCCAGGGTCTCAGCACAGATACGCAGTATTTT. The full variable domain, with the rest looked up from reference TRBV5-1 and TRBJ2-3, is KAGVTQTPRYLIKTRGQQVTLSCSPISGHRSVSWYQQTPGQGLQFLFEYFSETQRNKGNFPGRFSGRQFSNSRSEMNVSTLELGDSALYLCASSLPQGLSTDTQYFGPGTRLTVL.

V usage is TRBV7-2 and J usage is TRBJ2-3; D is possibly TRBD2 (7 bases). Trimming left V 5 bases short and J 0 bases short, with 24 bases between. This CDR3 spans 19 amino acids. The germline gives CDR1 SGHTA, CDR2 FQGNSA. CDR3 in DNA: TGTGCCAGCAGCCTAGAAGGGGGGGTGTTAACCTATAGCACAGATACGCAGTATTTT. Amino acids: CASSLEGGVLTYSTDTQYF.

A remark on this clonotype: At one boundary the junction diverges from the germline segment, which might be a read error. The chain uses TRBV12-3 or TRBV12-4 and TRBJ1-2; 9 bases map to TRBD1. The length of the CDR3 is 17 residues. The CDR3: CASDSRTGVTANYGYIF. CDR3 in DNA: TGTGCCAGCGACTCCCGGACAGGGGTAACGGCTAACTATGGCTACATCTTC.

This clonotype was seen a handful of times. The V and J genes are TRBV10-3 and TRBJ2-5; the match to TRBD2 covers 10 bases. CDR1 is ENHRY, CDR2 SYGVKD, per germline. After removal of 8 bases from V and 4 bases from J, the junction contained 4 bases not matched to a gene. This CDR3 has 13 residues. The CDR3 nucleotides read TGTGCCATCGGCCGACTAGCGGGAGAGACCCAGTACTTC. Translating gives CAIGRLAGETQYF.

This clonotype occurred a few times. The chain carries TRBV5-1 and TRBJ1-1; D not resolved. In germline, CDR1 is SGHRS, CDR2 YFSETQ. V lost 0 bases and J 0 bases, leaving 12 bases between the germline ends. This CDR3 is 16 amino acids long. The CDR3 spells CASSLEVGRLNTEAFF. In nucleotides, the CDR3 is TGCGCCAGCAGCTTGGAAGTTGGACGGTTGAACACTGAAGCTTTCTTT.